These 28 T cell receptor beta chains originate from one sample sequenced in a study of response to subunit inactivated influenza vaccine. TCRdb reprocessed the RT-PCR reads via MiXCR and lists one record per CDR3 protein. The repertoire consists of almost 600,000 distinct CDR3 sequences, with less than 15% occurring once and the leading ten covering roughly 10%. Sequencing used PBMCs from blood, obtained 11 to 12 days after vaccination. The source of these receptors is a man between 45 and 60 years old who received an inactivated influenza vaccine.

The V and J genes are TRBV18 and TRBJ2-2, with 13 bases matching TRBD2. Losses at the gene ends were 4 bases for V and 3 bases for J; bases not matched to a gene: 11. From germline, CDR1 is KGHSH and CDR2 LQKENI. The CDR3 length is 19 residues. The CDR3 spells CASSLRPGLAGVYTGELFF. CDR3 coding DNA: TGTGCCAGCTCACTAAGACCAGGACTAGCGGGAGTGTACACCGGGGAGCTGTTTTTT.

CDR3 sequence: CASSLRQGAGYTF. CDR3 coding DNA: TGTGCCAGCAGTTTACGACAGGGTGCGGGCTACACCTTC. V gene TRBV12-3 or TRBV12-4 combines with J gene TRBJ1-2; 7 bases align to TRBD1. The ends lost 2 bases at V and 8 bases at J; junction bases unmatched: 5. This CDR3 comprises 13 residues.

This chain uses TRBV29-1 with TRBJ1-5, with D unresolved. Trimming cost V 4 bases and J 3 bases, with 7 bases left between them. The CDR3 is made up of 12 amino acids. Germline V gene sequence: CDR1 SQVTM, CDR2 ANQGSEA. The CDR3 reads CSVASNNQPQHF. CDR3 DNA: TGCAGCGTTGCCAGTAACAATCAGCCCCAGCATTTT.

The V gene is TRBV28, the J gene TRBJ1-2, with D maybe TRBD1 (6 bases). Deletions cut 3 bases from V and 5 bases from J, with 22 bases between. This CDR3 spans 17 amino acids. CDR1 is MDHEN, CDR2 SYDVKM, per germline. CDR3 in amino acids: CASSFLSRGSLRYGYTF. The CDR3, as DNA: TGTGCCAGCAGTTTCCTGAGCAGGGGTTCGCTTCGGTATGGCTACACCTTC.

CDR3 sequence reads: CASSFNVDTEAFF. The CDR3 region has the DNA TGTGCCAGCAGCTTTAACGTGGACACTGAAGCTTTCTTT. This chain uses TRBV5-5 with TRBJ1-1; D gene unclear. From germline, CDR1 is SGHKS and CDR2 YYEKEE (reference sequence). V shed 2 bases and J shed 3 bases, with 8 bases lying between them. The CDR3 covers 13 residues. Drawing the rest from reference TRBV5-5 and TRBJ1-1, the complete variable domain is DAGVTQSPTHLIKTRGQQVTLRCSPISGHKSVSWYQQVLGQGPQFIFQYYEKEERGRGNFPDRFSARQFPNYSSELNVNALLLGDSALYLCASSFNVDTEAFFGQGTRLTVV.

A remark on this clonotype: Relative to the germline gene, one junction end is altered; a read error may explain this. J is TRBJ2-5 and V is TRBV7-9; D is uncertain. The germline gives CDR1 SEHNR, CDR2 FQNEAQ (reference sequence). The CDR3 has 15 residues. The CDR3 region is CGSSVSLAGQETQYF. CDR3 in DNA: TGTGGCAGCAGCGTTAGCTTAGCAGGACAAGAGACCCAGTACTTC.

This clonotype was counted a few times. J is TRBJ2-1 and V is TRBV9, with TRBD2 matching 10 bases. Germline V gene data show CDR1 as SGDLS and CDR2 as YYNGEE. The CDR3 totals 17 residues. V dropped 2 bases and J dropped 7; count of bases not matched to a gene: 12. The CDR3 DNA reads as TGTGCCAGCAGCGTTTTTGATTTAGCGGGAGGTCAGAATGAGCAGTTCTTC. Protein sequence: CASSVFDLAGGQNEQFF.

The sample holds a few counts of this clonotype. The chain has TRBV14 and TRBJ1-2; tentative D call: TRBD1 (5 bases). The CDR3 has 13 residues. V shed 4 bases and J shed 4 bases, with 10 bases lying between them. CDR1 SGHDN and CDR2 FVKESK come from the germline V gene. CDR3 loop: CASSLEQAYGYTF. For the CDR3, the DNA is TGTGCCAGCAGCCTCGAACAGGCCTATGGCTACACCTTC.

This clonotype was seen repeatedly, ten times or more. The gene calls are TRBV7-8 and TRBJ2-1; a weak D match, TRBD1 (6 bases). The germline V gene has CDR1 SGHVS and CDR2 FQNEAQ. The CDR3 sequence is 18 residues long. Deletions cut 0 bases from V and 0 bases from J, with 15 bases between. The DNA for the CDR3 is TGTGCCAGCAGCTTAGCGGGTCTCGGACAGAGCTCCTACAATGAGCAGTTCTTC. This sequence encodes CASSLAGLGQSSYNEQFF.

A few counts support this clonotype. The chain couples TRBV5-8 to TRBJ2-1; 8 nucleotides match TRBD2. V lost 3 bases to trimming and J lost 10 bases; unmatched junction nucleotides: 6. The CDR3 is 13 residues long. The germline CDR1 and CDR2 sequences are SGHTS and YDEGEE. The CDR3 DNA follows: TGTGCCAGCAGCTGGGGGATAGCGGGAGAGCAGTTCTTC. Protein sequence: CASSWGIAGEQFF.

This clonotype was recorded a few times. The chain employs TRBV7-2 and TRBJ2-3, with D unclear. Germline V gives CDR1 SGHTA, CDR2 FQGNSA. Trimming pared 2 bases from V and 3 bases from J, leaving 12 bases between. The CDR3 is made up of 15 amino acids. The DNA of the CDR3 is TGTGCCAGCAGCTTAATGGGTGGGGTAACAGATACGCAGTATTTT. Its protein is CASSLMGGVTDTQYF.

This clonotype was counted only a few times. The rearrangement links TRBV9 to TRBJ2-1; 8 bases line up with TRBD1. This CDR3 spans 16 amino acids. After removal of 3 bases from V and 1 base from J, the junction contained 6 bases not matched to a gene. The germline V gene encodes CDR1 SGDLS and CDR2 YYNGEE. The CDR3 DNA is TGTGCCAGCAGCGGACAGGGGTCACCTTCCTACAATGAGCAGTTCTTC. Translating it yields CASSGQGSPSYNEQFF. Full variable domain (outside the CDR3, taken from reference TRBV9 and TRBJ2-1): DSGVTQTPKHLITATGQRVTLRCSPRSGDLSVYWYQQSLDQGLQFLIQYYNGEERAKGNILERFSAQQFPDLHSELNLSSLELGDSALYFCASSGQGSPSYNEQFFGPGTRLTVL.

There are a few counts of this clonotype. V is TRBV10-3 and J is TRBJ1-4, with TRBD1 as a possible D gene (6 bases). The length of the CDR3 is 13 residues. V shed 3 bases and J shed 7 bases, with 9 bases lying between them. CDR1 ENHRY and CDR2 SYGVKD come from the germline V gene. The CDR3 here is CAISDRGGEKLFF. The CDR3 DNA is TGTGCCATCAGTGACAGGGGCGGTGAAAAACTGTTTTTT.

This clonotype turned up a few times. J is TRBJ2-1 and V is TRBV7-2; 12 bases fit TRBD2. The ends lost 7 bases at V and 2 bases at J; junction bases unmatched: 9. CDR3 length: 17 amino acids. The germline V gene has CDR1 SGHTA and CDR2 FQGNSA. The CDR3 sequence is CASKSTSGGYTYNEQFF. In nucleotides, the CDR3 is TGTGCCAGCAAATCGACTAGCGGGGGCTACACCTACAATGAGCAGTTCTTC.

This clonotype was observed a few times. This chain joins TRBV7-8 and TRBJ2-6; 9 bases fit TRBD1. The CDR3 loop spans 17 amino acids. With V trimmed by 5 bases and J by 3 bases, 8 bases remained unmatched. Germline V lookup: CDR1 SGHVS, CDR2 FQNEAQ. The CDR3 nucleotides read TGTGCCAGCAGCCGGGGACAGGGACGGTTTGGGGCCAACGTCCTGACTTTC. Protein product: CASSRGQGRFGANVLTF.

This clonotype was counted only a few times. The chain joins TRBV5-1 to TRBJ2-1; 7 bases are shared with TRBD1. J was trimmed by 8 bases and V by 6 bases; bases with no gene match: 8. Germline CDR1 is SGHRS and CDR2 is YFSETQ. The CDR3 has 13 amino acids. CDR3 protein: CASNQGERDEQFF. The CDR3 nucleotides are TGCGCCAGCAACCAGGGGGAAAGGGATGAGCAGTTCTTC. Full variable domain (rest looked up from reference TRBV5-1 and TRBJ2-1): KAGVTQTPRYLIKTRGQQVTLSCSPISGHRSVSWYQQTPGQGLQFLFEYFSETQRNKGNFPGRFSGRQFSNSRSEMNVSTLELGDSALYLCASNQGERDEQFFGPGTRLTVL.

This clonotype was seen only a few times. This chain uses TRBV12-3 or TRBV12-4 with TRBJ2-1, with 8 positions matching TRBD2. V shed 6 bases and J 9 bases; nucleotides not matched to a gene: 13. This CDR3 contains 15 residues. The CDR3 loop reads CASSPRGGALGEQFF. The CDR3 nucleotides read TGTGCCAGCAGCCCCCGGGGGGGGGCCCTCGGTGAGCAGTTCTTC.

This clonotype was seen repeatedly, ten times or more. The chain joins TRBV19 to TRBJ1-5, with 12 bases identical to TRBD1. CDR1 is LNHDA and CDR2 is SQIVND in the germline V gene (reference sequence). J was trimmed by 7 bases and V by 7 bases; bases with no gene match: 8. The CDR3 spans 15 residues. CDR3 amino acids: CASKGGDRGQQPQHF. CDR3 sequence (DNA): TGTGCCAGTAAAGGGGGGGACAGGGGGCAGCAGCCCCAGCATTTT.

The chain combines TRBV27 with TRBJ2-7; D may correspond to TRBD1 or TRBD2 (6 bases each). Germline V gene sequence: CDR1 MNHEY, CDR2 SMNVEV (reference sequence). The CDR3 has 14 residues. V was cut by 3 bases and J by 4 bases, with 13 bases left in between. DNA of the CDR3: TGTGCCAGCAGTTTGAAACAGGGAGGATACGAGCAGTACTTC. It yields the protein CASSLKQGGYEQYF.

This clonotype was seen a handful of times. The chain is built from TRBV3-1 and TRBJ1-2; no firm D call. Germline loops: CDR1 LGHDT, CDR2 YNNKEL (reference sequence). V lost 0 bases, J lost 13 bases, and 15 bases lay in between. The CDR3 loop spans 13 amino acids. CDR3 sequence reads: CASSQDRWGFSTF. The CDR3 DNA reads TGTGCCAGCAGCCAAGATCGGTGGGGTTTCTCCACCTTC.

This clonotype was picked up a small number of times. This chain uses TRBV28 with TRBJ1-2, with D maybe TRBD1 (6 bases). Trimming removed 2 bases at V and 2 bases at J, with 18 bases between. The CDR3 has 17 amino acids. The germline V gene has CDR1 MDHEN and CDR2 SYDVKM. CDR3 DNA sequence: TGTGCCAGCAGTTTAACACTACCGGGTGACAGGAACTATGGCTACACCTTC. This codes for CASSLTLPGDRNYGYTF.

A few counts support this clonotype. The V gene is TRBV27, the J gene TRBJ2-1; 8 positions agree with TRBD1. Trimming took 5 bases from V and 4 from J; bases not matched to a gene: 10. Germline values: CDR1 MNHEY, CDR2 SMNVEV (reference sequence). This CDR3 comprises 16 residues. This CDR3 reads CASSPAGGRTYNEQFF. DNA for the CDR3: TGTGCCAGCAGTCCCGCAGGGGGCCGTACTTACAATGAGCAGTTCTTC.

This clonotype showed up just a few times. The J gene is TRBJ2-7, the V gene TRBV18; D may be TRBD1 (6 bases). CDR1 and CDR2 (germline): KGHSH, LQKENI. The CDR3 length is 14 residues. The V end was cut by 2 bases, the J end by 4 bases, with 12 bases between. The CDR3 reads CASSPGTQDYEQYF. In DNA form, the CDR3 reads TGTGCCAGCTCACCAGGGACACAAGATTACGAGCAGTACTTC.

The chain recombines TRBV12-3 or TRBV12-4 with TRBJ1-2; TRBD1 might be the D (6 bases). This CDR3 contains 13 residues. Trimming removed 6 bases from V and 4 bases from J, with 12 bases in between. In DNA, the CDR3 is TGTGCCAGCAGCTACAGGGCGAGCTATGGCTACACCTTC. Translation gives CASSYRASYGYTF.

V and J are TRBV4-3 and TRBJ1-1, with TRBD1 identical over 8 bases. Per germline, CDR1 LGHNA and CDR2 YSLEER. There are 14 residues in the CDR3. V gave up 0 bases and J gave up 7 bases; unmatched junction bases: 4. The DNA for the CDR3 is TGCGCCAGCAGCCAAGATCCGGGACAGGATGAAGCTTTCTTT. Amino acid sequence: CASSQDPGQDEAFF.

This clonotype came up a few times. The chain couples TRBV7-2 to TRBJ1-1; TRBD1 agrees at 7 bases. The germline CDR1 and CDR2 sequences are SGHTA and FQGNSA. This CDR3 comprises 14 residues. Losses at the gene ends were 5 bases for V and 8 bases for J; bases not matched to a gene: 11. This CDR3 reads CASSPMTGHREAFF. The DNA for the CDR3 is TGTGCCAGCAGCCCGATGACAGGGCATCGGGAAGCTTTCTTT.

The table lists this clonotype with a few counts. The V and J genes are TRBV28 and TRBJ2-5, with 7 bases fitting TRBD1. This CDR3 is built from 15 residues. The germline gives CDR1 MDHEN, CDR2 SYDVKM. J lost 2 bases, V lost 5 bases, and 8 bases had no gene match. CDR3 sequence (DNA): TGTGCCAGCAGTACAACTGGGACAGCACAAGAGACCCAGTACTTC. Encoded protein: CASSTTGTAQETQYF.

This clonotype was seen more than once but under ten times. V usage is TRBV20-1 and J usage is TRBJ1-6; D remains unclear. V was cut by 2 bases and J by 7 bases, with 12 bases left in between. Germline V gene data show CDR1 as DFQATT and CDR2 as SNEGSKA (reference sequence). This CDR3 comprises 14 residues. The CDR3 DNA reads as TGCAGTGCTAGATTGTCGCGGAACAATTCACCCCTCCACTTT. Amino acids: CSARLSRNNSPLHF.